The next 18 T cell receptor beta chains were all read from a single sample in a study of blood T cell repertoires in COVID-19 (dated by TCRdb to 2019 to 2021). The library was obtained by the immunoSEQ multiplex PCR assay. Held by TCRdb, this immuneACCESS table contains in-frame sequences only and omits some clones. Under half of the omission traces to an unresolved V gene where checked; the cause of the rest is unknown. For this sample there are more than 300,000 clones; under 95% appear just once. The biggest ten clones account for 3% to 4% of the sample. Material for sequencing was peripheral blood. These receptors all stem from a woman in her late teens or twenties who had recovered from COVID-19.

The gene calls are TRBV7-2 and TRBJ1-1, with D unresolved. The CDR3 is 13 residues long. The germline CDR1 and CDR2 sequences are SGHTA and FQGNSA. The V end was cut by 3 bases, the J end by 0 bases, with 5 bases between. DNA for the CDR3: TGTGCCAGCAGCTTTGCAGTGAACACTGAAGCTTTCTTT. Translation: CASSFAVNTEAFF.

The rearrangement uses TRBV5-1 and TRBJ2-2; 8 nucleotides line up with TRBD2. Unmatched junction bases numbered 4, after V lost 4 bases and J lost 5 bases. This CDR3 has 14 amino acids. Germline lookup yields CDR1 SGHRS and CDR2 YFSETQ. The DNA of the CDR3 is TGCGCCAGCAGCCCCGGGGGGGGGACCGGGGAGCTGTTTTTT. Its protein is CASSPGGGTGELFF. The full variable domain, in which reference TRBV5-1 and TRBJ2-2 provide the parts outside the CDR3, is KAGVTQTPRYLIKTRGQQVTLSCSPISGHRSVSWYQQTPGQGLQFLFEYFSETQRNKGNFPGRFSGRQFSNSRSEMNVSTLELGDSALYLCASSPGGGTGELFFGEGSRLTVL.

This chain uses TRBV7-9 with TRBJ1-6, with 10 bases matching TRBD1. The V gene end was trimmed by 4 bases and the J gene end by 10 bases; junction bases not matched to a gene: 7. CDR1 is SEHNR and CDR2 is FQNEAQ in the germline V gene (reference sequence). CDR3 length: 15 residues. The CDR3 spells CASSSWDRGYSPLHF. CDR3 nucleotides: TGTGCCAGCAGCTCCTGGGACAGGGGTTACTCACCCCTCCACTTT. Complete variable domain (other parts from reference TRBV7-9 and TRBJ1-6): DTGVSQNPRHKITKRGQNVTFRCDPISEHNRLYWYRQTLGQGPEFLTYFQNEAQLEKSRLLSDRFSAERPKGSFSTLEIQRTEQGDSAMYLCASSSWDRGYSPLHFGNGTRLTVT.

This clone was counted only a few times. This chain connects TRBV19 to TRBJ2-1; 9 bases match TRBD1. CDR1 and CDR2 from the germline V gene are LNHDA and SQIVND (reference sequence). Trimming removed 8 bases from V and 10 bases from J; junction bases left unmatched: 6. The CDR3 length is 12 residues. CDR3 protein: CASGTGKREQFF. The DNA of the CDR3 is TGTGCCAGTGGGACAGGGAAGCGAGAGCAGTTCTTC. Variable domain in full (rest from reference TRBV19 and TRBJ2-1): DGGITQSPKYLFRKEGQNVTLSCEQNLNHDAMYWYRQDPGQGLRLIYYSQIVNDFQKGDIAEGYSVSREKKESFPLTVTSAQKNPTAFYLCASGTGKREQFFGPGTRLTVL.

The J gene is TRBJ1-2, the V gene TRBV11-3, with 10 bases identical to TRBD1. CDR3 length equals 14 residues. Germline CDR1 is SGHNT and CDR2 is YENEEA. V lost 1 base and J lost 6; bases outside the gene matches: 2. As DNA, the CDR3 is TGTGCCAGCAGCTTAGGGGGACAGGGGCATGGCTACACCTTC. Amino acids: CASSLGGQGHGYTF.

The gene calls are TRBV11-2 and TRBJ2-2; 11 bases map to TRBD2. From germline, CDR1 is SGHAT and CDR2 FQNNGV. V was pared by 5 bases and J by 1 base, with 3 bases of the junction left unmatched. The CDR3 contains 16 residues. CDR3 coding DNA: TGTGCCAGCAGCCCTGGACTAGCGGGGAACACCGGGGAGCTGTTTTTT. Amino acid sequence: CASSPGLAGNTGELFF.

V usage is TRBV6-6 and J usage is TRBJ2-2; 11 nucleotides match TRBD2. The CDR3 sequence is 16 residues long. The germline CDR1 and CDR2 sequences are MNHNY and SVGAGI (reference sequence). J gave up 7 bases and V 5 bases, and 9 bases lay outside the gene matches. The chain's CDR3 is CASSTISGRAGGELFF. In nucleotides, the CDR3 is TGTGCCAGCAGTACTATTAGCGGGAGGGCCGGCGGGGAGCTGTTTTTT.

The V call is TRBV11-3, the J call TRBJ2-1; no clear D. Germline V gene data show CDR1 as SGHNT and CDR2 as YENEEA. This CDR3 spans 13 amino acids. The ends were cut back, 10 bases at V and 7 bases at J, with 17 bases in the middle. The CDR3 DNA follows: TGTGCCAACGACGGGTGCCGGTTGAATGAGCAGTTCTTC. This codes for CANDGCRLNEQFF. The full variable domain, rest sourced from reference TRBV11-3 and TRBJ2-1, is EAGVVQSPRYKIIEKKQPVAFWCNPISGHNTLYWYLQNLGQGPELLIRYENEEAVDDSQLPKDRFSAERLKGVDSTLKIQPAELGDSAVYLCANDGCRLNEQFFGPGTRLTVL.

CDR3 residues: CASTDRATEAFF. CDR3 bases: TGTGCCAGTACCGACAGGGCCACTGAAGCTTTCTTT. V is TRBV19 and J is TRBJ1-1, with TRBD1 identical over 7 bases. From germline, CDR1 is LNHDA and CDR2 SQIVND (reference sequence). CDR3 length: 12 residues. V shed 7 bases, J shed 4 bases, and the junction held 3 bases outside the gene matches.

The CDR3 DNA follows: TGTGCCAGCAGACCGAGACTAGCGGGACGCACCGGGGAGCTGTTTTTT. Residues: CASRPRLAGRTGELFF. This chain joins TRBV5-4 and TRBJ2-2; TRBD2 matches 11 bases. The CDR3 runs 16 residues. With V trimmed by 5 bases and J by 4 bases, 7 bases remained unmatched. Germline V gene data show CDR1 as SGHNT and CDR2 as YYREEE (reference sequence).

The J gene is TRBJ1-2, the V gene TRBV11-2; D unclear. This CDR3 has 11 amino acids. Germline loops: CDR1 SGHAT, CDR2 FQNNGV. The V and J ends lost 5 bases and 2 bases respectively, with 3 bases between them. For the CDR3, the DNA is TGTGCCAGCAGCCAGAACTATGGCTACACCTTC. It is translated as CASSQNYGYTF.

This rearrangement joins TRBV2 to TRBJ1-1; TRBD1 matches at 8 bases. There are 15 residues in the CDR3. The V and J ends lost 5 bases and 1 base, in that order; junction bases with no gene match: 6. Germline V gene lookup returns CDR1 SNHLY and CDR2 FYNNEI. The CDR3 sequence: CASSPRTGTNTEAFF. Here the CDR3 DNA reads TGTGCCAGCAGTCCCCGGACAGGGACGAACACTGAAGCTTTCTTT.

The chain employs TRBV18 and TRBJ2-3; 15 nucleotides agree with TRBD2. The V and J ends lost 2 bases and 4 bases, in that order; junction bases with no gene match: 4. From germline, CDR1 is KGHSH and CDR2 LQKENI. This CDR3 comprises 17 residues. CDR3 amino acids: CASSPYWTSGRADTQYF. In DNA, the CDR3 is TGTGCCAGCTCACCATACTGGACTAGCGGGAGGGCAGATACGCAGTATTTT. Drawing the rest from reference TRBV18 and TRBJ2-3, the complete variable domain is NAGVMQNPRHLVRRRGQEARLRCSPMKGHSHVYWYRQLPEEGLKFMVYLQKENIIDESGMPKERFSAEFPKEGPSILRIQQVVRGDSAAYFCASSPYWTSGRADTQYFGPGTRLTVL.

This clone was found once. This chain connects TRBV7-2 to TRBJ2-5, with 8 bases lining up with TRBD2. CDR3 size: 15 residues. The germline V gene encodes CDR1 SGHTA and CDR2 FQGNSA. After removal of 0 bases from V and 4 bases from J, the junction contained 4 bases not matched to a gene. In nucleotides, the CDR3 is TGTGCCAGCAGCTTAGCAGCGGGAGTTGTAGAGACCCAGTACTTC. Translation: CASSLAAGVVETQYF.

V gene TRBV7-6 combines with J gene TRBJ2-1, with 7 nucleotides matching TRBD1. The V gene's germline CDR1 is SGHVS and CDR2 FNYEAQ. CDR3 size: 15 residues. The V gene end was trimmed by 5 bases and the J gene end by 0 bases; junction bases not matched to a gene: 4. The CDR3 bases are TGTGCCAGCAGCAATGACAGGGTCTCCTACAATGAGCAGTTCTTC. Protein: CASSNDRVSYNEQFF.

The genes are TRBV6-2 or TRBV6-3 and TRBJ1-1; possibly TRBD1 for D (5 bases). The CDR3 contains 13 residues. Germline CDR1 reads MNHEY; CDR2 reads SVGEGT. Trimming left V 6 bases short and J 4 bases short, with 12 bases between. CDR3 nucleotide sequence: TGTGCCAGCAGCTTCGACAGAGGCACTGAAGCTTTCTTT. Translated, it gives CASSFDRGTEAFF.

CDR3 sequence reads: CASSPARDRGFFSPLHF. For the CDR3, the DNA is TGTGCCAGCAGCCCAGCCCGGGACAGGGGGTTTTTTTCACCCCTCCACTTT. This chain uses TRBV11-3 with TRBJ1-6, with TRBD1 identical over 11 bases. The CDR3 extends over 17 amino acids. V gave up 5 bases and J gave up 9 bases; unmatched junction bases: 12. Germline assignment: CDR1 SGHNT and CDR2 YENEEA.

V usage is TRBV12-2 and J usage is TRBJ1-5; the DNA was not compared with TRBD1, the D call given in the table. TRBV12-2 is shown as a pseudogene. The CDR3 length is 18 residues. The DNA for the CDR3 is TGTGCAAGTCGCTTAGGACAGGGGGCGCAGGATAGCAATCAGCCCCAGCATTTT. Translating it yields CASRLGQGAQDSNQPQHF.